The clone carrying this TCR beta chain was observed a few times. This sample was included in a study of T-cell memory formation after mild COVID-19. TCRdb reprocessed the 5' RACE reads with MiXCR, giving one entry per CDR3 protein. The table includes 250,000 to 400,000 distinct CDR3 sequences, around 15% detected once. Germline lookup yields CDR1 MNHEY and CDR2 SMNVEV (reference sequence). Unmatched junction bases numbered 6, after V lost 4 bases and J lost 4 bases. The CDR3 is 14 amino acids. The TCR originated in a man younger than 35 who had mild COVID-19 (a few samples of this study predate the infection). Cell type and time point are not known. The gene calls are TRBV27 and TRBJ1-2; 7 positions agree with TRBD1. Sequenced input: PBMCs or a T cell subset sorted from them (not recorded which). CDR3 nucleotides: TGTGCCAGCAGTTACAGGGGATTGAGCTATGGCTACACCTTC. This gives the protein CASSYRGLSYGYTF.